These T cell receptor beta chains were read from a single sample in a study of control samples from healthy donors and cancer patients. The data were produced by immunoSEQ multiplex PCR, yet TCRdb's version contains in-frame clones alone and is incomplete. The sample records some 90,000 clones, 85% to 90% being singletons. The sample taken for sequencing was blood. These receptor sequences come from a woman between 45 and 65 years old in good health. CDR3s include the opening cysteine and the closing phenylalanine or tryptophan. The order of the fields is J gene, clone size, V gene, D gene, CDR3 protein, CDR3 DNA. D genes are given only for firm matches. Part of the rows lack a size; the others show once, few, many or a class for expanded clones.

TRBJ2-2 . TRBV11-1 . CAIPERGRTGELFF TGTGCCATCCCCGAGAGGGGACGCACCGGGGAGCTGTTTTTT
TRBJ2-7 . TRBV27 TRBD2 CASSLAGPNYEQYF TGTGCCAGCAGTCTAGCGGGGCCCAACTACGAGCAGTACTTC
TRBJ1-1 . TRBV12-3/TRBV12-4 . CASSLTENTEAFF TGTGCCAGCAGTTTGACAGAGAACACTGAAGCTTTCTTT
TRBJ2-3 once TRBV6-2/TRBV6-3 . CASSGGGGRPDTQYF TGTGCCAGCAGCGGTGGGGGGGGGCGCCCAGATACGCAGTATTTT
TRBJ2-3 . TRBV20-1 TRBD2 CSASLTGQASGRGTQYF TGCAGTGCTAGTCTCACCGGGCAAGCTAGCGGGAGGGGTACGCAGTATTTT
TRBJ1-2 . TRBV7-9 TRBD1 CASSLGVRGQGTNYGYTF TGTGCCAGCAGCTTAGGTGTGAGAGGACAGGGAACCAACTATGGCTACACCTTC
TRBJ1-2 . TRBV28 . CASSRLRALGNYGYTF TGTGCCAGCAGCCGCCTCAGGGCTCTGGGTAACTATGGCTACACCTTC
TRBJ2-1 . TRBV5-6 TRBD2 CASSLYGRRVNEQFF TGTGCCAGCAGCTTGTACGGGAGGAGGGTAAATGAGCAGTTCTTC
TRBJ1-5 . TRBV5-5 TRBD1 CASSLVFAGGHSQPQHF TGTGCCAGCAGCTTGGTGTTTGCAGGGGGTCACAGTCAGCCCCAGCATTTT
TRBJ2-3 . TRBV23-1 TRBD1 CASSPSQGFSDTQYF TGCGCCAGCAGTCCATCACAGGGGTTCTCAGATACGCAGTATTTT
TRBJ1-3 . TRBV11-3 . CASSLGGGNTIYF TGTGCCAGCAGCTTAGGTGGTGGAAACACCATATATTTT
TRBJ2-2 . TRBV28 . CASTPWGRSNTGELFF TGTGCCAGCACTCCTTGGGGGCGATCGAACACCGGGGAGCTGTTTTTT
TRBJ2-5 . TRBV7-7 . CASSLNGETQYF TGTGCCAGCAGCTTGAATGGGGAGACCCAGTACTTC
TRBJ2-1 . TRBV28 . CASSLGLGEQFF TGTGCCAGCAGTTTAGGATTAGGGGAGCAGTTCTTC
TRBJ1-5 . TRBV2 . CASSERAGHQPQHF TGTGCCAGCAGTGAGCGGGCAGGGCATCAGCCCCAGCATTTT
TRBJ1-1 . TRBV21-1 . CASRDREAFF TGTGCCAGCAGGGACAGGGAAGCTTTCTTT
TRBJ2-2 . TRBV28 . CASSLPRQNTGELFF TGTGCCAGCAGTTTACCCCGCCAAAACACCGGGGAGCTGTTTTTT
TRBJ1-3 . TRBV11-2 TRBD1 CASSLDRAEAGNTIYF TGTGCCAGCAGCCTTGACAGGGCTGAGGCTGGAAACACCATATATTTT
TRBJ1-2 . TRBV6-2/TRBV6-3 TRBD1 CASSRPGQGAYGYTF TGTGCCAGCAGTCGCCCCGGACAGGGTGCCTATGGCTACACCTTC
TRBJ2-3 . TRBV10-3 . CAISGGREDTQYF TGTGCCATCAGTGGCGGCCGGGAGGATACGCAGTATTTT
TRBJ2-2 . TRBV11-3 . CASKGQNTGELFF TGTGCCAGCAAGGGACAGAACACCGGGGAGCTGTTTTTT
TRBJ1-5 . TRBV5-8 TRBD1 CASSPRGGHLNQPQHF TGTGCCAGCAGCCCCCGAGGGGGCCACCTGAATCAGCCCCAGCATTTT
TRBJ1-6 . TRBV7-9 TRBD1 CASSKSQGALNSPLHF TGTGCCAGCAGTAAATCACAGGGGGCCCTTAATTCACCCCTCCACTTT
TRBJ2-2 once TRBV19 TRBD1 CASSMGQANTGELFF TGTGCCAGTAGTATGGGACAGGCGAACACCGGGGAGCTGTTTTTT
TRBJ2-7 . TRBV7-9 . CASSFTGNEQYF TGTGCCAGCAGTTTTACAGGGAACGAGCAGTACTTC
TRBJ1-6 . TRBV12-3/TRBV12-4 . CASSSNWNSPLHF TGTGCCAGCAGCTCGAATTGGAATTCACCCCTCCACTTT
TRBJ2-5 . TRBV19 TRBD1 CASSIGSGTGGLWTQYF TGTGCCAGTAGTATAGGGAGCGGGACAGGGGGTCTATGGACCCAGTACTTC
TRBJ2-5 few TRBV3-1/TRBV3-2 . CASSRLLGSKGEETQYF TGTGCCAGCAGCCGACTGCTAGGCTCCAAGGGCGAAGAGACCCAGTACTTC
TRBJ1-1 . TRBV27 TRBD1 CASSLRRTGGYTEAFF TGTGCCAGCAGTTTGCGGCGGACAGGGGGTTACACTGAAGCTTTCTTT
TRBJ1-1 . TRBV2 . CASSVYENTEAFF TGTGCCAGCAGTGTGTACGAGAACACTGAAGCTTTCTTT
TRBJ2-7 . TRBV5-5 . CASSPALQAVYEQYF TGTGCCAGCAGCCCGGCCCTACAGGCCGTCTACGAGCAGTACTTC
TRBJ1-3 . TRBV28 . CASSLGGTGNTIYF TGTGCCAGCAGTTTGGGGGGGACCGGAAACACCATATATTTT
TRBJ2-1 . TRBV27 TRBD2 CASSPLSGGGTQQFF TGTGCCAGCAGTCCCCTTAGCGGGGGGGGGACTCAGCAGTTCTTC
TRBJ2-7 . TRBV5-1 . CASSLANGGEIEQYF TGCGCCAGCAGCTTGGCCAACGGGGGAGAAATCGAGCAGTACTTC
TRBJ2-1 . TRBV27 . CASRRRESYNEQFF TGTGCCAGCAGGAGGCGGGAATCGTACAATGAGCAGTTCTTC
TRBJ1-5 . TRBV2 . CASSAGAGVSNQPQHF TGTGCCAGCAGTGCAGGGGCCGGGGTTAGCAATCAGCCCCAGCATTTT
TRBJ2-2 . TRBV9 . CASSGPHGNRELFF TGTGCCAGCAGCGGGCCCCACGGGAACCGGGAGCTGTTTTTT
TRBJ2-7 few TRBV27 . CASSPGMTYEQYF TGTGCCAGCAGTCCAGGGATGACCTACGAGCAGTACTTC
TRBJ2-7 . TRBV7-9 TRBD1 CASSSRSGQDTYEQYF TGTGCCAGCAGCTCGAGGTCGGGACAGGACACCTACGAGCAGTACTTC
TRBJ1-6 . TRBV9 . CASSVGDRSPLHF TGTGCCAGCAGCGTAGGAGATAGGTCACCCCTCCACTTT
TRBJ1-1 . TRBV27 . CASPCWGSPGTEAFF TGTGCCAGCCCTTGTTGGGGCTCTCCGGGGACTGAAGCTTTCTTT
TRBJ1-1 . TRBV2 . CASTQDTVNTEAFF TGTGCCAGCACCCAAGACACGGTGAACACTGAAGCTTTCTTT
TRBJ2-7 once TRBV2 . CASSRGGYEQYF TGTGCCAGCAGCCGAGGGGGGTACGAGCAGTACTTC
TRBJ2-7 few TRBV5-6 TRBD1 CASSLGQGLLGYEQYF TGTGCCAGCAGCTTAGGACAGGGCCTCTTAGGCTACGAGCAGTACTTC
TRBJ2-2 . TRBV6-2/TRBV6-3 TRBD1 CASSYGQGRNTGELFF TGTGCCAGCAGTTATGGACAGGGCCGGAACACCGGGGAGCTGTTTTTT
TRBJ1-2 . TRBV6-6 . CASSLGRAGYGYTF TGTGCCAGCAGTCTCGGGAGGGCGGGCTATGGCTACACCTTC
TRBJ2-1 . TRBV11-2 . CASSLDPGAYLGEQFF TGTGCCAGCAGCTTAGATCCCGGGGCCTATTTGGGTGAGCAGTTCTTC
TRBJ1-4 . TRBV11-3 . CASSLGGQNEKLFF TGTGCCAGCAGCTTAGGAGGGCAGAATGAAAAACTGTTTTTT
TRBJ2-3 . TRBV24-1 . CATSDQRDTQYF TGTGCCACCAGTGACCAGCGGGATACGCAGTATTTT
TRBJ2-1 . TRBV19 . CASSIMVSYNEQFF TGTGCCAGTAGTATTATGGTGTCCTACAATGAGCAGTTCTTC
TRBJ2-1 once TRBV19 TRBD2 CASSSTTGDRGLAGGQGEQFF TGTGCCAGTAGTAGCACGACAGGCGACCGTGGGCTAGCGGGAGGGCAGGGTGAGCAGTTCTTC
TRBJ1-5 . TRBV25-1 TRBD1 CASSAEPGQVNQPQHF TGTGCCAGCAGTGCTGAACCGGGACAGGTCAATCAGCCCCAGCATTTT
TRBJ2-1 . TRBV15 . CATSLLATGSYNEQFF TGTGCCACCAGCCTCTTAGCGACCGGCTCCTACAATGAGCAGTTCTTC